This T cell receptor (beta chain) was captured in a study of blood T cells in healthy people across ages. Broader study findings: Per million T cells, TCR beta diversity dropped about linearly as age rose. In long-lived donors, naive CD4+ cell counts and diversity exceeded those of aged donors.

A note on this clonotype: Its antigen is unidentified.

It was with a sample-barcoded 5' primer and a J-beta primer mix that a second PCR of roughly 7 to 12 cycles was run. TCRdb reprocessed the 5' RACE reads via MiXCR and lists one record per CDR3 protein. The sample gives 850,000 to 1,000,000 distinct CDR3 sequences, about 48% of which show up once; about an eighth is in the top ten. The CDR3 has 12 residues. The germline V and J ends were trimmed by 1 base and 7 bases, with 8 bases remaining between them. Germline V gene lookup returns CDR1 DFQATT and CDR2 SNEGSKA (reference sequence). The V gene is TRBV20-1, the J gene TRBJ2-1; TRBD2 is a possible D gene (6 bases). The source of this sequence is a man aged 25 to 40 in good health. The sequenced sample was blood. The chain's CDR3 is CSARGEANEQFF. The CDR3 region has the DNA TGCAGTGCTAGAGGGGAGGCAAATGAGCAGTTCTTC.